The entry below gives a single T cell receptor (beta chain) sequence along with its context. This clonotype occurred a few times. It lacks a known antigen. Per-base qualities were not stored, and no clone one base away is much larger. Libraries came from multiplex PCR. Sequenced on an Illumina HiSeq 4000. CDR3 regions were amplified by Arm-PCR with iRepertoire HTBI primers to construct TCR beta libraries. Before sequencing, the PCR products went through gel purification. The authors processed their data as follows. Gene usage analysis of CDR3 amino acid clonotypes relied on the approximately 60 TRBV and around 14 TRBJ segments identified across samples. Filtered high-quality paired reads were merged into contigs using COPE and FqMerger. Contigs were aligned with BLAST to IMGT TRBV, TRBD and TRBJ reference genes, and CDR3 was defined per IMGT. Highly expanded clones were defined as clonotypes with a frequency above 0.1%. Repertoire diversity was measured by Shannon entropy, and V-J evenness by the Gini coefficient. A clonotype found in more than one individual was treated as public. The public reads were run again by TCRdb, first through fastp at Q25 and then through MiXCR, and only productive beta chains were kept. All rows with the same CDR3 protein become a single entry with the most common DNA and genes. The V and J calls, along with clone size, are taken from TCRdb and not from the paper's own processing. This sample comprises roughly 300,000 distinct CDR3 sequences, about 20% of them detected only once. 29% of the sample is held by the ten biggest clonotypes.

The CDR3 starts with the cysteine, ends with the phenylalanine, and has 14 residues. CDR3 DNA only is kept here, 42 bases in frame from base 1. From the germline V gene, CDR1 is MGHRA and CDR2 is YSYEKL. Compared with germline, V lacks 3 bases and J lacks 4 bases; bases without a gene match: 3. The meaning of the sample's time point label: persistent/refractory GD, antithyroid drugs over 5 years with positive TRAb. For both TCR sequencing and RNA sequencing, RNA was extracted from PBMCs using TRIzol. The diagnosis of Graves' disease followed American Thyroid Association guidelines. The patients came from an endocrinology department in Xi'an, China. From each patient, approximately 9 milliliters of peripheral blood was collected into an EDTA anticoagulant tube. Ficoll Paque Plus density gradient separation was used to isolate PBMCs, and no further T cell sorting was done. An Agilent 2100 Bioanalyzer and agarose gel were used to check RNA quality, while a NanoDrop 2000 measured RNA concentration.

The data belong to a study of regulatory T cells in long-lasting Graves disease (TCRdb year 2021). Context from the whole study: To count as having persistent Graves' disease, a patient had to have received antithyroid drug treatment for over 5 years with TSH receptor autoantibodies remaining persistently positive. The study was conducted in China and was registered as a clinical trial. A total of around 35 samples underwent TCR sequencing, from roughly 13 patients with persistent Graves' disease and some 20 patients with newly diagnosed Graves' disease. Peripheral blood TCR sequencing and RNA sequencing compared persistent Graves' disease patients with newly diagnosed Graves' disease patients. On average, persistent Graves' disease patients in the clinical cohort had been on antithyroid drugs for about 10 years.

On the study overall, not on this receptor specifically: Persistent patients shared more public clonotypes among themselves (around 3,000) than newly diagnosed patients did (approximately 970). The small sample size was acknowledged by the authors as a limitation that may reduce accuracy. The study examined only peripheral blood because the primary lesion, thyroid tissue, could not be accessed. Compared with newly diagnosed patients, persistent Graves' disease patients had lower TCR Shannon entropy and fewer highly expanded clones, which suggests clonal expansion. Persistent disease showed preferential use of TRBV28, TRBJ1-2 and TRBJ2-5, whereas newly diagnosed disease favored TRBV20-1 and TRBJ2-1. Only the TCR beta chain was sequenced and analyzed.

This receptor was identified in a female donor with Graves disease. This sequence uses TRBV4-1 and TRBJ2-4, with 7 bases aligning to TRBD2. The sample was peripheral blood mononuclear cells (PBMCs), taken when the disease was refractory, from a patient treated with antithyroid drugs. The CDR3 region: CASSQPRGKNIQYF. The DNA reads as follows: TGCGCCAGCAGCCAGCCGCGGGGGAAAAACATTCAGTACTTC.